The rows below give T cell receptor beta chains drawn from one sample of a study of beta chain features in type 1 diabetes. Measured with immunoSEQ multiplex PCR; TCRdb has only the in-frame clones, and not every one. The table records about 410,000 clones, over 11% of them present only once. Input material: naive CD4+ T cells from blood. All receptors derive from a young man in good health. Both conserved end residues are part of each CDR3. D genes are given only for firm matches. Size values are once, few and many counts, or a class for expanded clones, and some rows have none.

clone_size j_call d_call v_call cdr3_nt cdr3_aa
- TRBJ1-2 TRBD1 TRBV5-1 TGCGCCAGCAGCTCTCAACTACGACAGGGAACCTATGGCTACACCTTC CASSSQLRQGTYGYTF
few TRBJ2-2 - TRBV7-9 TGTGCCAGCAGGGAGACAGCCCCCACCGGGGAGCTGTTTTTT CASRETAPTGELFF
few TRBJ2-2 - TRBV29-1 TGCAGCGTCGGAAATGGGAGCCCGACCGGGGAGCTGTTTTTT CSVGNGSPTGELFF
- TRBJ2-4 - TRBV28 TGTGCCAGCAGTCCAAGGGGACTCAACAAAAACATTCAGTACTTC CASSPRGLNKNIQYF
few TRBJ2-3 - TRBV20-1 TGCAGTGCTAGAGATCACCCCCATTTGTATTTT CSARDHPHLYF
few TRBJ1-1 - TRBV28 TGTGCCAGCACCAATCGGAACGTACTGAACACTGAAGCTTTCTTT CASTNRNVLNTEAFF
- TRBJ2-1 - TRBV11-1 TGTGCCAGCAGAAGAGGGTTAAATGAGCAGTTCTTC CASRRGLNEQFF
- TRBJ2-1 - TRBV4-2 TGTGCCAGCAGCCAACGATCGGGCGGGAACCTTTACAATGAGCAGTTCTTC CASSQRSGGNLYNEQFF
- TRBJ2-1 - TRBV5-6 TGTGCCAGCAGCATAACAGGGTCCCCGCTCTTC CASSITGSPLF
- TRBJ2-5 TRBD2 TRBV7-6 TGTGCCAGCAGCTTCCAACTGATGGCGGGGGGGAAAGAGACCCAGTACTTC CASSFQLMAGGKETQYF
few TRBJ2-3 - TRBV5-1 TGCGCCAGCAGCTTGAGCGGACATACTACAGATACGCAGTATTTT CASSLSGHTTDTQYF
- TRBJ2-3 - TRBV21-1 TGTGCCAGCAGCAAAGCGGGGGTCCCGGGATTGGGCGCAGATACGCAGTATTTT CASSKAGVPGLGADTQYF
- TRBJ2-5 - TRBV20-1 TGCAGTGCTAGAGAGAGAGAGACCCAGTACTTC CSARERETQYF
few TRBJ2-3 - TRBV30 TGTGCCTGGAGTGTGGGGGGTAACACAGATACGCAGTATTTT CAWSVGGNTDTQYF
few TRBJ2-7 - TRBV9 TGTGCCAGCAGCGTAGAGAGCAGGTCCTACGAGCAGTACTTC CASSVESRSYEQYF
few TRBJ2-1 - TRBV7-8 TGTGCCAGCAGCTTAGCCCACATACGATATGAGCAGTTCTTC CASSLAHIRYEQFF
- TRBJ2-7 - TRBV6-5 TGTGCCAGCAGCCGACAGGCAGCCTACGAGCAGTACTTC CASSRQAAYEQYF
- TRBJ2-1 - TRBV7-2 TGTGCCAGCAGCTTAATGGAGAGTTTCTACAATGAGCAGTTCTTC CASSLMESFYNEQFF
- TRBJ2-5 - TRBV7-9 TGTGCCAGCAGCAAGAGGACGGTTCAAGAGACCCAGTACTTC CASSKRTVQETQYF
few TRBJ2-4 - TRBV7-9 TGTGCCAGCAGCTCAGAATTATTAGCCAAAAACATTCAGTACTTC CASSSELLAKNIQYF
- TRBJ2-5 - TRBV9 TGTGCCAGCAGCGTAGGGCGGGCGAGACAAGAGACCCAGTACTTC CASSVGRARQETQYF
few TRBJ2-3 TRBD2 TRBV4-2 TGTGCCAGCAGCCAAGATACTAGCGGGAGTATAGATACGCAGTATTTT CASSQDTSGSIDTQYF
- TRBJ1-2 - TRBV2 TGTGCCAGCAGTGAAGAGAAGTACTATGGCTACACCTTC CASSEEKYYGYTF
many TRBJ2-5 TRBD1 TRBV25-1 TGTGCCAGCAGCCGAGGGACAGGGTATTCAGAGACCCAGTACTTC CASSRGTGYSETQYF
few TRBJ2-1 - TRBV30 TGTGCCTGGAGTGTGTCCTCCGCTCCAGTCTTC CAWSVSSAPVF
many TRBJ1-6 - TRBV13 TGTGCCAGCAGCTTAGGTACAGGGAGTAACTCACCCCTCCACTTT CASSLGTGSNSPLHF
few TRBJ2-7 TRBD2 TRBV7-2 TGTGCCAGCACCCCAACTAGCGGGGAATACGAGCAGTACTTC CASTPTSGEYEQYF
few TRBJ2-3 - TRBV5-1 TGCGCCAGCACCACAGGACAACAGAGCACAGATACGCAGTATTTT CASTTGQQSTDTQYF
few TRBJ2-5 - TRBV7-2 TGTGCCAGCAGCTTGGGGGAGGAAGAGACCCAGTACTTC CASSLGEEETQYF
- TRBJ2-3 TRBD2 TRBV5-4 TGTGCCAGCAGCCGGGGGACTAGCACCCGCACAGATACGCAGTATTTT CASSRGTSTRTDTQYF
- TRBJ1-2 - TRBV27 TGTGCCAGCAGTTTGAGCAGGGGTCTCTCCGGCTACACCTTC CASSLSRGLSGYTF
- TRBJ2-3 TRBD2 TRBV23-1 TGCGCCAGCAGTCCCCCGATAGCGGGAGTTGGTACGCAGTATTTT CASSPPIAGVGTQYF
few TRBJ2-5 TRBD2 TRBV28 TGTGCCAGCAGGTCTCTAGCGGGAGAGGGCCAAGAGACCCAGTACTTC CASRSLAGEGQETQYF
many TRBJ2-2 - TRBV23-1 TGCGCCAGCAGTCCATTAACAGGGACTACGAACACCGGGGAGCTGTTTTTT CASSPLTGTTNTGELFF
- TRBJ1-5 TRBD1 TRBV5-1 TGCGCCAGCAGCTTGTCGACAGGGTGGAATCAGCCCCAGCATTTT CASSLSTGWNQPQHF
- TRBJ2-2 - TRBV7-9 TGTGCCAGCATTCAAGCGGACACCGGGGAGCTGTTTTTT CASIQADTGELFF
- TRBJ2-4 - TRBV14 TGTGCCAGCAGCCCCCTTCCGGCGGGGGCGGGCGGCATTCAGTACTTC CASSPLPAGAGGIQYF